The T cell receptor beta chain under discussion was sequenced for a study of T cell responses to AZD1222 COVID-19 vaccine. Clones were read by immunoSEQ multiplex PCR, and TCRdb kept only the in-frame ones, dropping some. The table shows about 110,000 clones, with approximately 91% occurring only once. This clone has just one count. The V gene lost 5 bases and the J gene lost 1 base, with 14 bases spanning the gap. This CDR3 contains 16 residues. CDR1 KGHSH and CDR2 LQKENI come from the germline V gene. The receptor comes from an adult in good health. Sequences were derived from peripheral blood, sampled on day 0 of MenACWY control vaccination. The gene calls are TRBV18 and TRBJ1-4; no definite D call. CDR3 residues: CASSAFRTETNEKLFF. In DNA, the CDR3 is TGTGCCAGCTCAGCATTTCGGACGGAAACTAATGAAAAACTGTTTTTT.